The 18 T cell receptor beta chains below all came from one sample that was sequenced in a study of blood T cells in healthy people across ages. The second PCR ran about 6 to 12 cycles with a sample-barcoded 5' primer and J-beta primers. In TCRdb, the 5' RACE reads were re-called with MiXCR into one record per CDR3 protein. Here the sample spans 800,000 to 950,000 distinct CDR3 sequences, about 48% being singletons. Sequencing used blood. The receptors come from a man aged 25 to 40 in good health.

The chain employs TRBV5-1 and TRBJ2-1; TRBD1 matches at 9 bases. The V segment lost 0 bases and the J segment 5 bases; nucleotides outside the gene matches: 6. The CDR3 extends over 16 amino acids. Germline lookup yields CDR1 SGHRS and CDR2 YFSETQ. The CDR3 protein is CASSLVPGQGNNEQFF. The CDR3 DNA is TGCGCCAGCAGCTTGGTCCCGGGACAGGGTAACAATGAGCAGTTCTTC.

This clonotype was seen a few times. The CDR3 DNA sequence: TGTGCCAGCAGTTCCCCCGGGGGTGCAGATACGCAGTATTTT. Amino acids: CASSSPGGADTQYF. The V and J genes are TRBV6-5 and TRBJ2-3; tentative D call: TRBD2 (6 bases). V dropped 4 bases and J dropped 4 bases, with 12 bases sitting between them. Germline V gives CDR1 MNHEY, CDR2 SVGAGI. The CDR3 extends over 14 amino acids.

The chain recombines TRBV6-2 or TRBV6-3 with TRBJ2-3, with D possibly matching TRBD1 (5 bases). V was clipped by 4 bases and J by 2 bases, with 16 bases between them. The germline V gene has CDR1 MNHEY and CDR2 SVGEGT. The CDR3 extends over 16 amino acids. CDR3 sequence: CASSSSTGTFTDTQYF. In DNA, the CDR3 is TGTGCCAGCAGTTCATCCACAGGAACTTTCACAGATACGCAGTATTTT.

The chain combines TRBV20-1 with TRBJ2-1; TRBD2 might be the D (5 bases). The CDR3 is 14 amino acids. The V and J ends lost 1 base and 3 bases respectively, with 10 bases between them. Germline CDR1 reads DFQATT; CDR2 reads SNEGSKA (reference sequence). CDR3 region: CSARVEGRYNEQFF. CDR3 DNA sequence: TGCAGTGCTAGAGTTGAGGGCCGCTACAATGAGCAGTTCTTC.

The sample holds a few counts of this clonotype. The chain recombines TRBV4-2 with TRBJ2-2; TRBD2 might be the D (6 bases). The length of the CDR3 is 15 residues. From germline, CDR1 is LGHNA and CDR2 YNFKEQ. The V and J ends lost 2 bases and 2 bases respectively, with 9 bases between them. CDR3 in amino acids: CASSQPGVNTGELFF. The CDR3 nucleotides read TGTGCCAGCAGCCAACCGGGGGTCAACACCGGGGAGCTGTTTTTT.

CDR3 loop: CASQEGRNTEAFF. CDR3 bases: TGTGCCAGCCAGGAGGGGAGAAACACTGAAGCTTTCTTT. The chain carries TRBV6-1 and TRBJ1-1; weak D call: TRBD1 (5 bases). Between the trimmed V and J ends, which lost 8 bases and 2 bases, there was a span of 12 bases. Per germline, CDR1 MNHNS and CDR2 SASEGT. The CDR3 covers 13 residues.

For this clonotype: The conserved closing phenylalanine or tryptophan is absent in this CDR3, likely reflecting a read error. Because the CDR3's place on the DNA is in doubt, the DNA is left out and the CDR3 is given as listed by TCRdb. This chain connects TRBV7-2 to TRBJ2-1; the table gives TRBD2 as D, unverified against the DNA. The CDR3 comprises 18 residues, both ends counted. Per the germline V gene, CDR1 is SGHTA and CDR2 is FQGNSA. The CDR3 is CASSSSVAGGGPTMSSSS.

This clonotype was seen at least ten times. The chain joins TRBV5-1 to TRBJ1-6; D is undetermined. In germline, CDR1 is SGHRS, CDR2 YFSETQ. Deletions cut 2 bases from V and 6 bases from J, with 12 bases between. This CDR3 spans 15 amino acids. In DNA form, the CDR3 reads TGCGCCAGCAGCTTTGGAGCAGCGTCTAATTCACCCCTCCACTTT. Its translation: CASSFGAASNSPLHF.

This clonotype occurred a few times. This rearrangement joins TRBV20-1 to TRBJ2-1; no clear D. Trimming removed 0 bases from V and 1 base from J, with 10 bases in between. This CDR3 contains 15 residues. The germline V gene encodes CDR1 DFQATT and CDR2 SNEGSKA (reference sequence). The CDR3 region is CSARDPIGSYNEQFF. CDR3 bases: TGCAGTGCTAGAGACCCAATAGGGTCCTACAATGAGCAGTTCTTC.

At least ten counts were recorded for this clonotype. The V call is TRBV29-1, the J call TRBJ2-1; D possibly uses TRBD1 or TRBD2 (6 bases each). Germline CDR1 and CDR2: SQVTM and ANQGSEA. This CDR3 is 12 amino acids long. Trimming took off 4 bases at V and 8 bases at J, with 12 bases between the two ends. This CDR3 is CSVVPGGDEQFF. In nucleotides, the CDR3 is TGCAGCGTTGTCCCCGGGGGCGATGAGCAGTTCTTC.

In this sample, this clonotype turned up a few times. The chain is built from TRBV30 and TRBJ2-7; D is ambiguous. CDR3 length: 11 amino acids. Looked up from germline, CDR1 is GTSNPN and CDR2 is SVGIG (reference sequence). Trimming removed 7 bases at V and 1 base at J, with 8 bases between. The CDR3 nucleotides are TGTGCCTTCGAGACTTCCTACGAGCAGTACTTC. Encoded protein: CAFETSYEQYF.

The gene calls are TRBV4-3 and TRBJ2-1; 8 bases fit TRBD2. This CDR3 has 18 residues. Germline values: CDR1 LGHNA, CDR2 YSLEER. With 0 bases clipped from V and 6 bases from J, the junction kept 13 bases outside the gene matches. CDR3 coding DNA: TGCGCCAGCAGCCAAGATCTGACGGCGGGGGGCCCTACCAATGAGCAGTTCTTC. Translating gives CASSQDLTAGGPTNEQFF.

V and J are TRBV27 and TRBJ2-3; TRBD1 might be the D (5 bases). Trimming pared 6 bases from V and 4 bases from J, leaving 14 bases between. Per the germline V gene, CDR1 is MNHEY and CDR2 is SMNVEV (reference sequence). The CDR3 extends over 14 amino acids. This CDR3 reads CASRTHGRADTQYF. The CDR3 DNA is TGTGCCAGCAGAACACATGGCAGGGCAGATACGCAGTATTTT.

The rearrangement links TRBV27 to TRBJ2-3; D call uncertain. The germline CDR1 and CDR2 sequences are MNHEY and SMNVEV (reference sequence). The CDR3 sequence is 12 residues long. With 3 bases removed from V and 4 bases from J, the gap between germline ends came to 5 bases. The CDR3 nucleotides read TGTGCCAGCAGTTTCCCGCCAGATACGCAGTATTTT. Protein product: CASSFPPDTQYF.

V gene TRBV30 combines with J gene TRBJ1-2; 8 bases are a match to TRBD1. With V trimmed by 6 bases and J by 7 bases, 7 bases remained unmatched. CDR1 is GTSNPN, CDR2 SVGIG, per germline (reference sequence). This CDR3 is 12 amino acids long. CDR3 residues: CACRDRGSGYTF. The CDR3 DNA follows: TGTGCCTGCCGAGACAGGGGTTCTGGCTACACCTTC. Full variable domain (remainder filled in from reference TRBV30 and TRBJ1-2): SQTIHQWPATLVQPVGSPLSLECTVEGTSNPNLYWYRQAAGRGLQLLFYSVGIGQISSEVPQNLSASRPQDRQFILSSKKLLLSDSGFYLCACRDRGSGYTFGSGTRLTVV.

This chain links TRBV2 with TRBJ2-5; 10 nucleotides align to TRBD1. Germline V gives CDR1 SNHLY, CDR2 FYNNEI. This CDR3 is 14 amino acids long. Trimming at V came to 2 bases and at J to 9 bases, leaving 6 bases not matched to a gene. The CDR3 is CASSETGQGRAQYF. CDR3 DNA: TGTGCCAGCAGTGAAACGGGACAGGGGAGGGCCCAGTACTTC.

This chain joins TRBV18 and TRBJ1-2; TRBD1 might be the D (6 bases). Germline V CDR1 and CDR2: KGHSH, LQKENI. This CDR3 is built from 14 residues. V gave up 4 bases and J gave up 7 bases, with 16 bases separating them. This CDR3 reads CASSLGTQDFGYTF. DNA of the CDR3: TGTGCCAGCTCACTTGGGACACAGGATTTTGGCTACACCTTC.

This rearrangement joins TRBV11-2 to TRBJ1-6, with D perhaps TRBD1 (5 bases). CDR1 SGHAT and CDR2 FQNNGV come from the germline V gene. The CDR3 length is 15 residues. V shed 1 base and J shed 10 bases, with 14 bases lying between them. The chain's CDR3 is CASSLVRGYRSPLHF. Here the CDR3 DNA reads TGTGCCAGCAGCTTAGTTAGGGGCTATCGCTCACCCCTCCACTTT.